This TCR beta chain emerged from a study of CD8+ T cells in alopecia areata. RNA, once extracted, was reverse transcribed into cDNA for use as the sequencing template. The assay was immunoSEQ multiplex PCR, and TCRdb's table has in-frame clones only and misses some. The sample records about 200,000 clones, approximately 52% being singletons. V was trimmed by 0 bases and J by 3 bases, leaving 7 bases between them. CDR1 and CDR2 from the germline V gene are LGHNA and YNFKEQ. The CDR3 length is 14 residues. The V call is TRBV4-2, the J call TRBJ2-3, with no clear D. Sequencing was performed on CD4+ T cells sorted from blood, taken at week 0. The receptor was isolated from a human donor with alopecia areata. CDR3 loop: CASSQDRWTDTQYF. The CDR3 DNA reads TGTGCCAGCAGCCAAGATCGATGGACAGATACGCAGTATTTT.